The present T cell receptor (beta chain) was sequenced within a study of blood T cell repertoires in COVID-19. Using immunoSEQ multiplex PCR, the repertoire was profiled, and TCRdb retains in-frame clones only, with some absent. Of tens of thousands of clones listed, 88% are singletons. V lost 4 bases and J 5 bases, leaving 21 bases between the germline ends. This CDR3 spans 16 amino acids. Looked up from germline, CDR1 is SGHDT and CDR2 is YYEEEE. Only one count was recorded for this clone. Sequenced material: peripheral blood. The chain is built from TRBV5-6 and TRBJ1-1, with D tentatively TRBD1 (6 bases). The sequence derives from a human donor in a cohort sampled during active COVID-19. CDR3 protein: CASSPDAGGARTEAFF. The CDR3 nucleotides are TGTGCCAGCAGCCCCGACGCCGGGGGGGCGCGAACTGAAGCTTTCTTT.